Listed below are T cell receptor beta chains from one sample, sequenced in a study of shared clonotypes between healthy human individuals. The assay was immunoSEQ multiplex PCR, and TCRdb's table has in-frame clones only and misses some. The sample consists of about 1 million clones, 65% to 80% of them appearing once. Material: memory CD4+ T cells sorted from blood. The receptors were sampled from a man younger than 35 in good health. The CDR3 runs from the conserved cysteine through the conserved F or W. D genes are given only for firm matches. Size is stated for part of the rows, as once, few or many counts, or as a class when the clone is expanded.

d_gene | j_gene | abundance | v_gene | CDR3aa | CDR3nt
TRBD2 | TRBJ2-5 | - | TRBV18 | CASSLTSGGPQETQYF | TGTGCCAGCTCTCTTACTAGCGGGGGCCCCCAAGAGACCCAGTACTTC
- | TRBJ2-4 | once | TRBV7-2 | CASSPDRQNIQYF | TGTGCCAGCAGCCCCGACAGGCAAAACATTCAGTACTTC
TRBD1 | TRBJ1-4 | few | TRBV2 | CASSGDRGLFEKLFF | TGTGCCAGCAGTGGGGACAGGGGGCTTTTTGAAAAACTGTTTTTT
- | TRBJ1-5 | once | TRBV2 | CASSEGLLNQPQHF | TGTGCCAGCAGTGAGGGTCTCCTTAATCAGCCCCAGCATTTT
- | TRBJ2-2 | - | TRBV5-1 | CASSAGRPDTGELFF | TGCGCCAGCAGCGCCGGGAGACCCGACACCGGGGAGCTGTTTTTT
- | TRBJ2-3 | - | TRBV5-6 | CASSFPPSVGLDTQYF | TGTGCCAGCAGCTTCCCCCCGTCGGTAGGGCTTGATACGCAGTATTTT
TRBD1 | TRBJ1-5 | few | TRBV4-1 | CASSQQGDGQPQHF | TGCGCCAGCAGCCAACAGGGGGATGGTCAGCCCCAGCATTTT
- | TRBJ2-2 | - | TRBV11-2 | CASSRRQGSPAGELFF | TGTGCCAGCAGCCGGAGGCAGGGGAGCCCCGCCGGGGAGCTGTTTTTT
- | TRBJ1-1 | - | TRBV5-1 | CASSRGGQTNTEAFF | TGCGCCAGCAGCCGAGGAGGACAGACGAACACTGAAGCTTTCTTT
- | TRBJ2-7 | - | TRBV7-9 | CASSRDSISYEQYF | TGTGCCAGCAGCCGGGACTCTATTTCCTACGAGCAGTACTTC
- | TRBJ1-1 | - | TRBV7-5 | CARSLFHTEAFF | TGTGCCAGAAGCTTATTCCACACTGAAGCTTTCTTT
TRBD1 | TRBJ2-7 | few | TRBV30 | CAWRGQSSSHF | TGTGCCTGGAGGGGACAGTCCTCATCACACTTC
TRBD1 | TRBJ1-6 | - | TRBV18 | CASSSWTGGDSPLHF | TGTGCCAGCTCATCGTGGACAGGGGGAGATTCACCCCTCCACTTT
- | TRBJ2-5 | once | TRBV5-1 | CASSLGSPGKETQYF | TGCGCCAGCAGCTTGGGATCCCCAGGGAAGGAGACCCAGTACTTC
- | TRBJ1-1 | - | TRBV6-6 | CASGTNTEAFF | TGTGCCAGCGGAACGAACACTGAAGCTTTCTTT
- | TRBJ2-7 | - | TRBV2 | CASTLLYYEQYF | TGTGCCAGCACCTTATTATACTACGAGCAGTACTTC
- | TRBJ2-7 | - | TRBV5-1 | CASSLERDAEQYF | TGCGCCAGCAGCTTGGAACGCGACGCTGAGCAGTACTTC
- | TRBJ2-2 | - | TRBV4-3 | CASSPLSAADSNTGELFF | TGCGCCAGCAGCCCCCTATCGGCAGCCGATTCGAACACCGGGGAGCTGTTTTTT
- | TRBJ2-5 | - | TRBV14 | CASSPVRAGQQYF | TGTGCCAGCAGCCCAGTCAGGGCAGGGCAGCAGTACTTC
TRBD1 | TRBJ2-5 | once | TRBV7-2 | CASSPPTGNIGETQYF | TGTGCCAGCAGCCCCCCGACAGGGAATATAGGAGAGACCCAGTACTTC
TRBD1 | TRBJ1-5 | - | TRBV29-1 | CSVKQGGNQPQHF | TGCAGCGTAAAACAGGGGGGCAATCAGCCCCAGCATTTT
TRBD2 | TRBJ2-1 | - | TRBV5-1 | CASSLLSGGSTRYNEQFF | TGCGCCAGCAGCTTGCTGAGCGGGGGGTCAACCAGATACAATGAGCAGTTCTTC
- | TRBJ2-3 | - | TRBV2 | CASGFSTDTQYF | TGTGCCAGCGGGTTTAGCACAGATACGCAGTATTTT
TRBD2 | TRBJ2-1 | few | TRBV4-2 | CASSQDGTSGGNEQFF | TGTGCCAGCAGCCAAGATGGGACTAGCGGGGGGAATGAGCAGTTCTTC
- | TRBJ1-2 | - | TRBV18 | CASSPPKQGVGYTF | TGTGCCAGCTCACCACCGAAACAGGGTGTGGGCTACACCTTC
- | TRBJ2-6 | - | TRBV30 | CAWSVRDRGANVLTF | TGTGCCTGGAGTGTACGGGATAGGGGGGCCAACGTCCTGACTTTC
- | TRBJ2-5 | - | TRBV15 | CATSRGEGETQYF | TGTGCCACCAGCAGAGGGGAAGGGGAGACCCAGTACTTC
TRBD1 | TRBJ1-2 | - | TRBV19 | CASSGGQGVVYGYTF | TGTGCCAGTTCGGGAGGGCAGGGGGTTGTCTATGGCTACACCTTC
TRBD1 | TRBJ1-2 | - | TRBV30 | CAWSTNRGGYGYTF | TGTGCCTGGAGTACCAACAGGGGGGGCTATGGCTACACCTTC
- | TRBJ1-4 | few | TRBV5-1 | CASKIQPLGATNEKLFF | TGCGCCAGCAAGATCCAACCGCTTGGTGCAACTAATGAAAAACTGTTTTTT
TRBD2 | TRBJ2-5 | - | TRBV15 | CATSRGSGEETQYF | TGTGCCACCAGCAGAGGTAGCGGGGAAGAGACCCAGTACTTC
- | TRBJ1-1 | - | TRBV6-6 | CASSGGVGRTEAFF | TGTGCCAGCAGCGGGGGGGTAGGGAGGACTGAAGCTTTCTTT
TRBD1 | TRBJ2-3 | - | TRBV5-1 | CASSLTTGIYSTDTQYF | TGCGCCAGCAGCTTGACGACAGGGATCTACAGCACAGATACGCAGTATTTT
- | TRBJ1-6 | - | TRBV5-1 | CASSLGPEPPLHF | TGCGCCAGCAGCTTGGGGCCGGAGCCACCCCTCCACTTT
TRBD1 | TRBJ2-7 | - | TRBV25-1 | CASSEYGTANF | TGTGCCAGCAGTGAATACGGGACAGCAAACTTC
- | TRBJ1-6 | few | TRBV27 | CASSFGNSPLHF | TGTGCCAGCAGTTTTGGGAATTCACCCCTCCACTTT
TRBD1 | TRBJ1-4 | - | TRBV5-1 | CASSFRGPNEKLFF | TGCGCCAGCAGCTTTAGGGGGCCAAACGAAAAACTGTTTTTT
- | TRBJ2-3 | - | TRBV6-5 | CASRQSGTSRSGPYF | TGTGCCAGCAGGCAGAGTGGGACTTCGCGCTCGGGGCCGTATTTT
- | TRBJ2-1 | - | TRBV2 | CASSGGRKYNEQFF | TGTGCCAGCAGTGGCGGGCGGAAGTACAATGAGCAGTTCTTC
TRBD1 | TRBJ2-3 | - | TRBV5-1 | CASSYGPTGLSDTQYF | TGCGCCAGCAGCTATGGCCCGACAGGGCTGTCAGATACGCAGTATTTT
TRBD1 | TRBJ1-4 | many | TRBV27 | CASRSDRGIGKLFF | TGTGCCAGCAGATCGGACAGGGGAATTGGAAAACTGTTTTTT
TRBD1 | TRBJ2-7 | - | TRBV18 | CASSPGQGPLEQYF | TGTGCCAGCTCACCGGGACAGGGACCTCTGGAGCAGTACTTC
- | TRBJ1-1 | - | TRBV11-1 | CASSFQRGRAEAFF | TGTGCCAGCAGCTTCCAGAGGGGCCGGGCTGAAGCTTTCTTT
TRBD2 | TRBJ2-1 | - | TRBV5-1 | CASSSGGFSYNEQFF | TGCGCCAGCAGTTCCGGGGGGTTCTCCTACAATGAGCAGTTCTTC
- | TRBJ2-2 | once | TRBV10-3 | CAIGSPDTGELFF | TGTGCCATCGGTTCCCCAGACACCGGGGAGCTGTTTTTT
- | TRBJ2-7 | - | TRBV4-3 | CASSHSQGREQYF | TGCGCCAGCAGCCACTCCCAGGGTCGCGAGCAGTACTTC
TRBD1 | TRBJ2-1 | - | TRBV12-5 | CASGLGQGLLQLQFF | TGTGCTAGTGGCCTGGGACAGGGTCTGCTACAATTGCAGTTCTTC
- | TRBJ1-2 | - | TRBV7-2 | CASSLDWAGSGYTF | TGTGCCAGCAGCTTAGACTGGGCAGGGAGTGGCTACACCTTC